This T cell receptor (beta chain) was sequenced for a study of a mutant IDH1 vaccine in newly diagnosed glioma. Germline assignment: CDR1 SEHNR and CDR2 FQNEAQ (reference sequence). Deletions cut 5 bases from V and 11 bases from J, with 12 bases between. This CDR3 has 11 amino acids. Time point indicated: week 47, end of study. Doses of 300 ug of mutant IDH1 20-mer peptide were given with topical imiquimod. Newly diagnosed WHO grade 3 or 4 IDH1-mutant, ATRX-lost astrocytomas were identified in the donors. Notes on this clone: The antigen remains undetermined.

Produced via immunoSEQ multiplex PCR; TCRdb's table is partial and in-frame only. Of 56,000 or so clones in the sample, over 75% were seen once. This TCR was recovered from a woman aged 40-49 years with glioma. Some clones in this sample may be carry-over from other donors' samples. This chain joins TRBV7-9 and TRBJ1-1; D might be TRBD1 (5 bases). The material sequenced was PBMCs, taken from a glioma patient whose treatment included an IDH1 peptide vaccine. The CDR3, as DNA: TGTGCCAGCAGCGTCGACAGATACGCTTTCTTT. This encodes CASSVDRYAFF.